Shown below are 14 T cell receptor beta chains from a single sample sequenced in a study of Graves' ophthalmopathy and Graves' hyperthyroidism. The authors amplified TCR beta CDR3 regions from RNA transcripts. RT-PCR was first run with HTBI primers, then multiplex PCR in a second round. TCRdb called the multiplex PCR reads again in MiXCR, with one record for every CDR3 protein. The table lists a few hundred thousand distinct CDR3 sequences, 15% to 20% of them singletons. The sample comprised peripheral blood. Receptors were obtained from a woman aged 18-29 years with Graves' ophthalmopathy.

This clonotype came up once. V is TRBV6-1 and J is TRBJ2-7, with TRBD1 identical over 9 bases. The V segment lost 6 bases and the J segment 5 bases; nucleotides outside the gene matches: 8. The CDR3 spans 14 residues. The germline V gene has CDR1 MNHNS and CDR2 SASEGT. The CDR3 DNA sequence: TGTGCCAGCAGGCGGACAGGGGTCAGGGACGAGCAGTACTTC. Protein product: CASRRTGVRDEQYF.

Ten or more counts support this clonotype. The CDR3 nucleotides read TGCGCCAGCAGCCAATTGACAGGATTGAACACTGAAGCTTTCTTT. It specifies CASSQLTGLNTEAFF. The chain couples TRBV4-3 to TRBJ1-1; weak D call: TRBD1 (6 bases). The V gene lost 2 bases and the J gene lost 0 bases, with 10 bases spanning the gap. Germline values: CDR1 LGHNA, CDR2 YSLEER. The CDR3 has 15 residues.

This clonotype appeared many times. The V gene is TRBV27, the J gene TRBJ2-5; TRBD2 matches 10 bases. This CDR3 is built from 17 residues. Germline CDR1 reads MNHEY; CDR2 reads SMNVEV (reference sequence). Germline trimming cut 0 bases from V and 3 bases from J; bases unmatched to any gene: 7. The CDR3 reads CASSLSPRLAGEETQYF. The CDR3 nucleotides read TGTGCCAGCAGTTTATCGCCCCGCCTAGCGGGAGAAGAGACCCAGTACTTC.

This clonotype has ten or more counts. This chain joins TRBV7-2 and TRBJ2-7, with D unresolved. CDR3 size: 14 residues. Trimming shortened V by 4 bases and J by 2 bases, and 12 bases separated the two germline ends. Germline CDR1 reads SGHTA; CDR2 reads FQGNSA. The CDR3 reads CASSSPGLPYEQYF. DNA of the CDR3: TGTGCCAGCAGCTCGCCGGGCCTCCCCTACGAGCAGTACTTC. Complete variable domain (other parts from reference TRBV7-2 and TRBJ2-7): GAGVSQSPSNKVTEKGKDVELRCDPISGHTALYWYRQSLGQGLEFLIYFQGNSAPDKSGLPSDRFSAERTGGSVSTLTIQRTQQEDSAVYLCASSSPGLPYEQYFGPGTRLTVT.

This clonotype showed up many times. The chain couples TRBV6-1 to TRBJ1-1, with D maybe TRBD1 (6 bases). The CDR3 extends over 15 amino acids. Trimming removed 5 bases at V and 0 bases at J, with 13 bases between. Germline values: CDR1 MNHNS, CDR2 SASEGT. CDR3 region: CASSPIDRLNTEAFF. The DNA of the CDR3 is TGTGCCAGCAGTCCCATAGACAGGTTGAACACTGAAGCTTTCTTT.

This clonotype was observed many times. The gene calls are TRBV4-3 and TRBJ1-2; TRBD1 matches 7 bases. This CDR3 is 17 amino acids long. Germline lookup yields CDR1 LGHNA and CDR2 YSLEER. Losses at the gene ends were 1 base for V and 5 bases for J; bases not matched to a gene: 13. The CDR3 nucleotides read TGCGCCAGCAGCCAAGGGTTCGCGACAGGGCAATCATATGGCTACACCTTC. This translates into CASSQGFATGQSYGYTF.

The J gene is TRBJ1-3, the V gene TRBV4-3, with D possibly TRBD1 on 6 matching bases. The V end was cut by 1 base, the J end by 1 base, with 11 bases between. CDR3 size: 16 residues. Germline lookup yields CDR1 LGHNA and CDR2 YSLEER. CDR3 nucleotide sequence: TGCGCCAGCAGCCAAGGGTTGGGGGCATCTGGAAACACCATATATTTT. Protein product: CASSQGLGASGNTIYF.

This clonotype was picked up many times. The genes are TRBV6-2 or TRBV6-3 and TRBJ1-2, with a possible D match to TRBD1 (5 bases). Germline CDR1 MNHEY, CDR2 SVGEGT. Trimming stripped 7 bases from V and 1 base from J, with 16 bases between. CDR3 length: 15 residues. The CDR3 here is CASTHSGTDNYGYTF. In nucleotides, the CDR3 is TGTGCCAGCACTCACTCCGGGACTGATAACTATGGCTACACCTTC.

The chain links TRBV3-1 to TRBJ2-7; 8 positions agree with TRBD2. Germline-derived CDR1 and CDR2 are LGHDT and YNNKEL (reference sequence). The CDR3 runs to 20 residues. The V gene end was trimmed by 1 base and the J gene end by 1 base; junction bases not matched to a gene: 18. The CDR3 DNA follows: TGTGCCAGCAGCCAAGTTGACGGTTTCCGAACCGGGACTAGGTCCTACGAGCAGTACTTC. Protein product: CASSQVDGFRTGTRSYEQYF.

This clonotype was detected ten times or more. The CDR3, as DNA: TGTGCCAGCACCCTCCATCCGATAACGAACACTGAAGCTTTCTTT. Protein product: CASTLHPITNTEAFF. The chain links TRBV28 to TRBJ1-1; D is unclear. This CDR3 is 15 amino acids long. V lost 7 bases to trimming and J lost 1 base, with 16 bases between them. Per germline, CDR1 MDHEN and CDR2 SYDVKM.

This clonotype was detected only a few times. The chain joins TRBV29-1 to TRBJ2-7; 8 nucleotides line up with TRBD1. V was pared by 3 bases and J by 3 bases, with 4 bases of the junction left unmatched. CDR3 length: 13 amino acids. CDR1 SQVTM and CDR2 ANQGSEA come from the germline V gene. CDR3 coding DNA: TGCAGCGTTGATGACAGGGGAAACTACGAGCAGTACTTC. Its translation: CSVDDRGNYEQYF.

The rearrangement links TRBV10-3 to TRBJ2-4, with TRBD2 matching over 13 bases. With 6 bases clipped from V and 12 bases from J, the junction kept 2 bases outside the gene matches. This CDR3 contains 12 residues. Germline V gives CDR1 ENHRY, CDR2 SYGVKD. CDR3 DNA sequence: TGTGCCATCAGAGGGACTAGCGGGGCTCAGTACTTC. Translated: CAIRGTSGAQYF.

There are many counts of this clonotype. This chain links TRBV27 with TRBJ2-4, with unresolved D. The CDR3 has 16 amino acids. V shed 4 bases and J shed 0 bases, with 13 bases lying between them. CDR1 and CDR2 from the germline V gene are MNHEY and SMNVEV (reference sequence). The CDR3 sequence: CASSYGSFLAKNIQYF. The CDR3 DNA reads as TGTGCCAGCAGTTACGGTTCATTCCTAGCCAAAAACATTCAGTACTTC.

CDR3 nucleotide sequence: TGTGCCAGCAGTTACTCGGGGGGAAGAGGGCAAGATCAGCCCCAGCATTTT. Protein product: CASSYSGGRGQDQPQHF. The chain employs TRBV6-5 and TRBJ1-5; maybe TRBD1 (5 bases). Germline CDR1 reads MNHEY; CDR2 reads SVGAGI. Trimming removed 0 bases from V and 5 bases from J, with 17 bases in between. This CDR3 region has 17 residues.